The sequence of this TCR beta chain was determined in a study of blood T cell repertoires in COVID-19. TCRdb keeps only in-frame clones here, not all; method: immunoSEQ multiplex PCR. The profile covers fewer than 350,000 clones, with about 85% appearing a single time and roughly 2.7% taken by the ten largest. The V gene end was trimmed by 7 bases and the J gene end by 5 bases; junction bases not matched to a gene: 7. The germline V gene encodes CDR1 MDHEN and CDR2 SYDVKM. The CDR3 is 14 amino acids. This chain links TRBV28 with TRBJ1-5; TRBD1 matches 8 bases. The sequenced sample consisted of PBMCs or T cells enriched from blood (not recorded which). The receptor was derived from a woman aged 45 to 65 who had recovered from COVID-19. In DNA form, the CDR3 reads TGTGCCAGCACTCCAGGGGGCACCTATCAGCCCCAGCATTTT. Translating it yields CASTPGGTYQPQHF.